This section outlines one T cell receptor (beta chain) sequence together with its context. Its target is not known. The authors reverse transcribed roughly 0.5 to 1 ug RNA with random hexamers. An immunoSEQ multiplex PCR generated amplified TCR beta CDR3 products spanning 54 Vbeta and 13 Jbeta. TCRdb re-called the immunoSEQ multiplex PCR reads through MiXCR, storing one row per CDR3 protein. The sample lists 150,000 to 190,000 distinct CDR3 sequences, approximately 96% seen once, with more than 0.2% in the top ten. This entry belongs to a study of CD8 T cells in Susac syndrome. The study, taken as a whole, reports: It was acknowledged in the study that its TCR sequencing and HLA analysis involved a relatively small number of individuals.

CD8+ and CD4+ T cells taken from blood had their TCR beta sequenced. Negative magnetic isolation gave CD8+ and CD4+ cells; FACS enriched CD8+ TEMRA. Sequenced: CD8+ T cells from PBMCs. The source of this sequence is a human donor with multiple sclerosis.

The CDR3 sequence: CASSLATLGHEQYF. DNA of the CDR3: TGTGCCAGCAGCTTAGCCACGTTAGGGCACGAGCAGTACTTC. The chain is built from TRBV7-9 and TRBJ2-7; D gene unclear. The V end lost 0 bases, the J end lost 5 bases, and 11 bases lay between the germline ends. The CDR3 is 14 residues long. Germline V lookup: CDR1 SEHNR, CDR2 FQNEAQ (reference sequence).